These 19 T cell receptor beta chains came from one sample sequenced in a study of T cells in Graves' hyperthyroidism and ophthalmopathy. Amplification of TCR beta CDR3 regions was performed using RNA transcripts as template. An initial round of RT-PCR targeting the TCR CDR3 relied on the HTBI primer set. TCRdb processed the multiplex PCR reads anew with MiXCR; each CDR3 protein has one entry. Among more than 300,000 distinct CDR3 sequences listed, approximately 15% were seen once. Sequences were obtained from blood. Receptors originate from a woman aged 55-75 years with Graves' hyperthyroidism.

This clonotype has a handful of counts. This chain connects TRBV6-1 to TRBJ1-5, with D possibly being TRBD1 (6 bases). The CDR3 contains 15 residues. Trimming took off 5 bases at V and 1 base at J, with 12 bases between the two ends. Germline assignment: CDR1 MNHNS and CDR2 SASEGT. The CDR3: CASSKHGGSNQPQHF. The CDR3 DNA reads TGTGCCAGCAGTAAACATGGGGGCAGCAATCAGCCCCAGCATTTT.

At least ten counts were recorded for this clonotype. V and J are TRBV30 and TRBJ2-2, with 10 bases identical to TRBD1. Losses at the gene ends were 6 bases for V and 4 bases for J; bases not matched to a gene: 5. CDR1 is GTSNPN and CDR2 is SVGIG in the germline V gene (reference sequence). The length of the CDR3 is 14 residues. The CDR3 is CACRGQGSTGELFF. CDR3 nucleotide sequence: TGTGCCTGCCGGGGACAGGGGAGCACCGGGGAGCTGTTTTTT. Supplemented by reference TRBV30 and TRBJ2-2, the full variable domain reads SQTIHQWPATLVQPVGSPLSLECTVEGTSNPNLYWYRQAAGRGLQLLFYSVGIGQISSEVPQNLSASRPQDRQFILSSKKLLLSDSGFYLCACRGQGSTGELFFGEGSRLTVL.

This clonotype was counted a few times. The V call is TRBV6-1, the J call TRBJ1-6; no clear D. This CDR3 comprises 15 residues. The germline V and J ends were trimmed by 2 bases and 9 bases, with 14 bases remaining between them. Germline V CDR1 and CDR2: MNHNS, SASEGT. DNA for the CDR3: TGTGCCAGCAGTGAAAGTTGGGGTATTGGTTCACCCCTCCACTTT. It encodes CASSESWGIGSPLHF.

The chain carries TRBV5-6 and TRBJ1-4, with TRBD1 as a possible D gene (6 bases). The CDR3 length is 18 residues. Trimming left V 4 bases short and J 0 bases short, with 19 bases between. Germline V gene lookup returns CDR1 SGHDT and CDR2 YYEEEE. In DNA, the CDR3 is TGTGCCAGCAGCGACCGCCGGGACACTCAACCAACTAATGAAAAACTGTTTTTT. Translating it yields CASSDRRDTQPTNEKLFF.

This clonotype was found many times. The chain links TRBV5-1 to TRBJ2-3; 10 nucleotides match TRBD2. The CDR3 covers 15 residues. Looked up from germline, CDR1 is SGHRS and CDR2 is YFSETQ. Unmatched junction bases numbered 8, after V lost 7 bases and J lost 3 bases. CDR3 sequence reads: CASLEGLARTDTQYF. For the CDR3, the DNA is TGCGCCAGCCTTGAGGGACTAGCGAGAACAGATACGCAGTATTTT.

This sequence joins TRBV20-1 and TRBJ1-5; 11 nucleotides align to TRBD1. CDR3 length: 16 residues. Looked up from germline, CDR1 is DFQATT and CDR2 is SNEGSKA (reference sequence). V was pared by 6 bases and J by 0 bases, with 7 bases of the junction left unmatched. The CDR3 is CSAPGQGGGSNQPQHF. In DNA form, the CDR3 reads TGCAGTGCGCCGGGACAGGGGGGAGGTAGCAATCAGCCCCAGCATTTT.

The table lists this clonotype with many counts. The chain recombines TRBV18 with TRBJ2-7; D assignment may be TRBD1 or TRBD2 (5 bases each). The germline gives CDR1 KGHSH, CDR2 LQKENI. Deletions cut 6 bases from V and 0 bases from J, with 15 bases between. The CDR3 is 15 residues long. The DNA for the CDR3 is TGTGCCAGCTCGCGAAACTCAGGGAGCTCCTACGAGCAGTACTTC. The encoded protein is CASSRNSGSSYEQYF.

This clonotype was observed at least ten times. The chain recombines TRBV15 with TRBJ2-7; D is uncertain. CDR1 and CDR2 (germline): LNHNV, YYDKDF (reference sequence). This CDR3 comprises 15 residues. Trimming removed 5 bases at V and 0 bases at J, with 14 bases between. CDR3 region: CATSPRTPFSYEQYF. The CDR3 coding sequence is TGTGCCACCAGCCCCCGTACACCGTTCTCCTACGAGCAGTACTTC. The full variable domain, completed using reference TRBV15 and TRBJ2-7, is DAMVIQNPRYQVTQFGKPVTLSCSQTLNHNVMYWYQQKSSQAPKLLFHYYDKDFNNEADTPDNFQSRRPNTSFCFLDIRSPGLGDTAMYLCATSPRTPFSYEQYFGPGTRLTVT.

Many counts were recorded for this clonotype. CDR3 loop: CASTEYGTGGYNEQFF. The CDR3 nucleotides read TGTGCCAGCACCGAGTACGGGACAGGGGGCTACAATGAGCAGTTCTTC. This chain connects TRBV7-9 to TRBJ2-1, with 11 bases that match TRBD1. Germline V CDR1 and CDR2: SEHNR, FQNEAQ (reference sequence). The CDR3 runs to 16 residues. V shed 7 bases and J 3 bases; nucleotides not matched to a gene: 8. Full variable domain (outside the CDR3, taken from reference TRBV7-9 and TRBJ2-1): DTGVSQNPRHKITKRGQNVTFRCDPISEHNRLYWYRQTLGQGPEFLTYFQNEAQLEKSRLLSDRFSAERPKGSFSTLEIQRTEQGDSAMYLCASTEYGTGGYNEQFFGPGTRLTVL.

In this sample, this clonotype turned up a few times. V is TRBV19 and J is TRBJ2-7; TRBD1 matches 7 bases. Per germline, CDR1 LNHDA and CDR2 SQIVND (reference sequence). Unmatched junction bases numbered 4, after V lost 3 bases and J lost 2 bases. The CDR3 covers 14 residues. In DNA, the CDR3 is TGTGCCAGTAGTATGGGACAGAACCCCTACGAGCAGTACTTC. The encoded protein is CASSMGQNPYEQYF.

The chain carries TRBV7-9 and TRBJ2-7; D gene uncertain. Trimming removed 5 bases from V and 1 base from J, with 18 bases in between. Germline V CDR1 and CDR2: SEHNR, FQNEAQ (reference sequence). CDR3 length: 16 residues. This CDR3 reads CASSTSLSRGSYEQYF. The CDR3 coding sequence is TGTGCCAGCAGCACCTCCTTGTCCCGTGGGTCCTACGAGCAGTACTTC.

The table lists this clonotype with many counts. This chain links TRBV7-9 with TRBJ2-6; perhaps D is TRBD1 or TRBD2 (5 bases each). The CDR3 spans 17 residues. Germline loops: CDR1 SEHNR, CDR2 FQNEAQ (reference sequence). The V and J ends lost 5 bases and 0 bases respectively, with 14 bases between them. CDR3 coding DNA: TGTGCCAGCAGCCCAAAGGGACGGGGCTCTGGGGCCAACGTCCTGACTTTC. This codes for CASSPKGRGSGANVLTF.

This clonotype showed up just a few times. This chain connects TRBV2 to TRBJ1-4; D call uncertain. The CDR3 totals 13 residues. The V and J ends lost 2 bases and 4 bases respectively, with 5 bases between them. From germline, CDR1 is SNHLY and CDR2 FYNNEI. CDR3 in amino acids: CASSEQFNEKLFF. The CDR3 region has the DNA TGTGCCAGCAGTGAACAGTTTAATGAAAAACTGTTTTTT. Using reference TRBV2 and TRBJ1-4 for the parts outside the CDR3, the full variable domain is EPEVTQTPSHQVTQMGQEVILRCVPISNHLYFYWYRQILGQKVEFLVSFYNNEISEKSEIFDDQFSVERPDGSNFTLKIRSTKLEDSAMYFCASSEQFNEKLFFGSGTQLSVL.

The table lists this clonotype with many counts. The rearrangement joins TRBV7-8 to TRBJ2-2; 8 bases agree with TRBD1. V was pared by 2 bases and J by 6 bases, with 5 bases of the junction left unmatched. The germline CDR1 and CDR2 sequences are SGHVS and FQNEAQ. The CDR3 runs 15 residues. The CDR3 loop is CASSLSGGRAGELFF. In DNA, the CDR3 is TGTGCCAGCAGCTTATCAGGGGGCCGGGCCGGGGAGCTGTTTTTT.

The chain joins TRBV30 to TRBJ2-7; D tentatively fits TRBD1 or TRBD2 (5 bases each). CDR1 is GTSNPN and CDR2 is SVGIG in the germline V gene (reference sequence). V lost 3 bases, J lost 2 bases, and 17 bases lay in between. CDR3 length: 15 residues. The CDR3 sequence is CAWRAAGTVPYEQYF. The CDR3 DNA reads as TGTGCCTGGAGAGCTGCCGGGACGGTACCCTACGAGCAGTACTTC.

The chain recombines TRBV19 with TRBJ2-2; D gene uncertain. CDR1 and CDR2 from the germline V gene are LNHDA and SQIVND (reference sequence). The CDR3 spans 12 residues. V dropped 6 bases and J dropped 7 bases, with 9 bases sitting between them. The CDR3 is CASSQIGGELFF. The CDR3 DNA is TGTGCCAGTAGCCAGATTGGCGGGGAGCTGTTTTTT.

This clonotype has a count of ten or more. V gene TRBV11-2 combines with J gene TRBJ2-5, with TRBD1 matching over 12 bases. This CDR3 has 16 amino acids. V trimming: 5 bases; J trimming: 2 bases; junction bases outside the gene matches: 6. CDR1 SGHAT and CDR2 FQNNGV come from the germline V gene. The chain's CDR3 is CASSPGQGALQETQYF. As DNA, the CDR3 is TGTGCCAGCAGCCCGGGACAGGGGGCGCTTCAAGAGACCCAGTACTTC.

This clonotype was seen only a few times. J is TRBJ1-2 and V is TRBV19; 7 positions match TRBD1. Trimming cost V 5 bases and J 5 bases; bases outside gene matches: 8. CDR1 and CDR2 (germline): LNHDA, SQIVND (reference sequence). The length of the CDR3 is 14 residues. The CDR3: CASSPHDRAYGYTF. In DNA form, the CDR3 reads TGTGCCAGTAGTCCACACGACAGGGCATATGGCTACACCTTC.

To note about this clonotype: A read error is possible here, since a much larger clone lies one base away. V and J are TRBV18 and TRBJ2-7, with D uncertain. Germline values: CDR1 KGHSH, CDR2 LQKENI. The CDR3 consists of 13 residues. The CDR3 nucleotides read TGTGCCAGCGCACCCCGTCGGACCTACGAGCAGTACTTC. It encodes CASAPRRTYEQYF.